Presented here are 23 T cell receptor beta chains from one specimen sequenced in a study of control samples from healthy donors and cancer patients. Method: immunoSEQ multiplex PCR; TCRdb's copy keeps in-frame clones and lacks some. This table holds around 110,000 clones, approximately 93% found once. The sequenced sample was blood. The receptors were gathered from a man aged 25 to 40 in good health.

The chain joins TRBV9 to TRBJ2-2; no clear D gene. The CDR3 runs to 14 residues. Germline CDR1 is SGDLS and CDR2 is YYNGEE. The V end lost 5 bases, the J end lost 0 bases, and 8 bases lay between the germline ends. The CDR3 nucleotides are TGTGCCAGCAGTGTGGCCCCGAACACCGGGGAGCTGTTTTTT. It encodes CASSVAPNTGELFF.

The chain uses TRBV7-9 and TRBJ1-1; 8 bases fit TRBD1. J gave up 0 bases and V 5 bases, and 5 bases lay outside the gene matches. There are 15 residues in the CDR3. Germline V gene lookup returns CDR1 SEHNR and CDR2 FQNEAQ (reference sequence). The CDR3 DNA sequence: TGTGCCAGCAGCCTAACAGGGGGGGTGAACACTGAAGCTTTCTTT. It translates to CASSLTGGVNTEAFF.

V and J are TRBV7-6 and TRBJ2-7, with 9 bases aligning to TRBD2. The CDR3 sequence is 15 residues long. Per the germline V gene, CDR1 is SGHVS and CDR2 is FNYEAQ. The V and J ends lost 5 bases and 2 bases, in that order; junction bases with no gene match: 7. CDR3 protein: CASSPLAGNPYEQYF. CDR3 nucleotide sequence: TGTGCCAGCAGCCCTCTAGCGGGGAACCCCTACGAGCAGTACTTC.

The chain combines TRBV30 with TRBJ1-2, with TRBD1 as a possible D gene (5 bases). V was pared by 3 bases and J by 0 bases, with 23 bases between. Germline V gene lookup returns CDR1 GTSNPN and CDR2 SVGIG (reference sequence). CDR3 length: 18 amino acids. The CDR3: CAWSVALGLSLANYGYTF. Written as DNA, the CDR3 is TGTGCCTGGAGCGTTGCCCTGGGACTTTCTTTAGCTAACTATGGCTACACCTTC. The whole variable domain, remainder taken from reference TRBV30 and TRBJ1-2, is SQTIHQWPATLVQPVGSPLSLECTVEGTSNPNLYWYRQAAGRGLQLLFYSVGIGQISSEVPQNLSASRPQDRQFILSSKKLLLSDSGFYLCAWSVALGLSLANYGYTFGSGTRLTVV.

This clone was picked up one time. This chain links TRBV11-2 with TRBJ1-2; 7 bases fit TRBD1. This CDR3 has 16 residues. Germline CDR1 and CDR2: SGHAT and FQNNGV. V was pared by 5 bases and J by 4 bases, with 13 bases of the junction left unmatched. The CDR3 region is CASSLIQGQGVYGYTF. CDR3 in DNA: TGTGCCAGCAGCCTCATACAGGGTCAGGGGGTCTATGGCTACACCTTC.

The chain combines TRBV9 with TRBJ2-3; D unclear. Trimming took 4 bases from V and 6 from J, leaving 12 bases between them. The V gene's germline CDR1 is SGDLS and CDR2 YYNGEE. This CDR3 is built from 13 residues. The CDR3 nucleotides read TGTGCCAGCAGCCAGACCCTCGGGGATACGCAGTATTTT. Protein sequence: CASSQTLGDTQYF.

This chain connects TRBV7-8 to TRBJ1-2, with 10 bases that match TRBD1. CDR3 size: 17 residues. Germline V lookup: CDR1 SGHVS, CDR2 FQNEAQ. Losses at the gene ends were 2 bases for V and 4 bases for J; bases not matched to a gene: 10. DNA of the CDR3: TGTGCCAGCAGCTTAATGGGACAGGGGTTGGGAAGCTATGGCTACACCTTC. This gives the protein CASSLMGQGLGSYGYTF.

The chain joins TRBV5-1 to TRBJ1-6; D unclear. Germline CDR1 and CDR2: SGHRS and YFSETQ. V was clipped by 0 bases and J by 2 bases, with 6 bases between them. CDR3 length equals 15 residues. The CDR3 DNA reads TGCGCCAGCAGCTTGGGGGGTACCTATAATTCACCCCTCCACTTT. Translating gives CASSLGGTYNSPLHF.

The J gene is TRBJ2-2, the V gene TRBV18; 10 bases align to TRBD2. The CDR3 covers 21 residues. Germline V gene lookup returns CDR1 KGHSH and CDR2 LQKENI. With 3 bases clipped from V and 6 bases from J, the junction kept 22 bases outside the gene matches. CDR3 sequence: CASSPLPTSGSASGGSGELFF. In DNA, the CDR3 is TGTGCCAGCTCACCCCTCCCGACGTCGGGTTCGGCTAGCGGGGGATCCGGGGAGCTGTTTTTT.

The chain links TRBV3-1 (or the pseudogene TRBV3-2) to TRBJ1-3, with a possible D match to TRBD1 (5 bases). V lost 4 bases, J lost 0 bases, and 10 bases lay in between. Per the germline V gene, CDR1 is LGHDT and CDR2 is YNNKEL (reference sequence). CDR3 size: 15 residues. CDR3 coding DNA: TGTGCCAGCAGCCCCAAGGGGTTCTCTGGAAACACCATATATTTT. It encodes CASSPKGFSGNTIYF.

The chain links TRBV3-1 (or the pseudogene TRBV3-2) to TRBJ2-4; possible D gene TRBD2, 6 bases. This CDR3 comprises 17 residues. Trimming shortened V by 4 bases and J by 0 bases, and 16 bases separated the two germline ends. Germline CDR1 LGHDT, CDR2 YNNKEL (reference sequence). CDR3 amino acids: CASSRDLGGLAKNIQYF. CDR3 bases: TGTGCCAGCAGCCGGGATTTGGGGGGTCTAGCCAAAAACATTCAGTACTTC.

CDR3 in amino acids: CAWSVTGIGTEAFF. DNA for the CDR3: TGTGCCTGGAGTGTTACAGGGATTGGCACTGAAGCTTTCTTT. This chain links TRBV30 with TRBJ1-1, with TRBD1 as a possible D gene (6 bases). V was shortened by 0 bases and J by 4 bases, with 12 bases between the two germline ends. The CDR3 contains 14 residues. Germline V CDR1 and CDR2: GTSNPN, SVGIG (reference sequence).

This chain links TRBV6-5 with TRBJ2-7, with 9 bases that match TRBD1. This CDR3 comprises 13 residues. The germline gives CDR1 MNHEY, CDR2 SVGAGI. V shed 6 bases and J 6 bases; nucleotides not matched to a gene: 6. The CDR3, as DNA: TGTGCCAGCAGAATAGGACAGGGGCGCGAGCAGTACTTC. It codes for CASRIGQGREQYF.

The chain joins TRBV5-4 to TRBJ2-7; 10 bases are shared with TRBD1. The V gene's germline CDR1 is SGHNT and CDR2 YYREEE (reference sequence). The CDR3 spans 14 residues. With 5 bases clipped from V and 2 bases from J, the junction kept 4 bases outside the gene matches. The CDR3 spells CASRPGTGAYEQYF. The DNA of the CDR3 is TGTGCCAGCAGGCCCGGGACAGGGGCCTACGAGCAGTACTTC. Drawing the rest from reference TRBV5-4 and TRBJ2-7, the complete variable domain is ETGVTQSPTHLIKTRGQQVTLRCSSQSGHNTVSWYQQALGQGPQFIFQYYREEENGRGNFPPRFSGLQFPNYSSELNVNALELDDSALYLCASRPGTGAYEQYFGPGTRLTVT.

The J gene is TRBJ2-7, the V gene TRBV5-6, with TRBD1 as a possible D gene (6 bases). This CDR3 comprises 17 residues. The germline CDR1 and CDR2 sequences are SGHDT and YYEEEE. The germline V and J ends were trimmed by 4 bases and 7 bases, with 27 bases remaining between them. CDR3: CASSLPGQLLSPREQYF. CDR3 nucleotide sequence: TGTGCCAGCAGCCTTCCCGGACAGCTTCTATCTCCTAGGGAGCAGTACTTC.

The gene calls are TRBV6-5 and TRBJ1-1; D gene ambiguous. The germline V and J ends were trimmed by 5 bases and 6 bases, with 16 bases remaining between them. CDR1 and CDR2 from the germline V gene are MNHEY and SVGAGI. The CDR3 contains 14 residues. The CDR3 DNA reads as TGTGCCAGCAGTCTCGGCAGTTGGGGTCCTGAAGCTTTCTTT. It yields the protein CASSLGSWGPEAFF.

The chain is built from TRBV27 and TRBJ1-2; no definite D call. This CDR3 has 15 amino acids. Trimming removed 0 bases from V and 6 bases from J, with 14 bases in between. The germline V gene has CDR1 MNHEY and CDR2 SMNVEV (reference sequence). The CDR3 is CASSLSRDRYHGYTF. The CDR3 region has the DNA TGTGCCAGCAGTTTATCTCGTGATCGGTATCATGGCTACACCTTC.

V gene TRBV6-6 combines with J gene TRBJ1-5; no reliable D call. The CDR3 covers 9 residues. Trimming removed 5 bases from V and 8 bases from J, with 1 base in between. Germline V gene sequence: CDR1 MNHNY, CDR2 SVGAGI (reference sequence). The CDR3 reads CASSKPQHF. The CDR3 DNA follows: TGTGCCAGCAGTAAGCCCCAGCATTTT.

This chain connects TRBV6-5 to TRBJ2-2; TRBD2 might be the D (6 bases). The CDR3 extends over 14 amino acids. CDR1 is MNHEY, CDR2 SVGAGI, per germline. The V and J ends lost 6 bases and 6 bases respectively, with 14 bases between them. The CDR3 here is CASRRVGGPGELFF. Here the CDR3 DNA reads TGTGCCAGCAGAAGGGTGGGAGGACCCGGGGAGCTGTTTTTT.

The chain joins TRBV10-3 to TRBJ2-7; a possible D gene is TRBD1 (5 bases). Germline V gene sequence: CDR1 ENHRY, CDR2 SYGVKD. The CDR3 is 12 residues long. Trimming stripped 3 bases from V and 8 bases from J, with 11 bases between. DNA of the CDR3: TGTGCCATCAGTGACAGGGTTGGACAGCAGTACGTC. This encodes CAISDRVGQQYV.

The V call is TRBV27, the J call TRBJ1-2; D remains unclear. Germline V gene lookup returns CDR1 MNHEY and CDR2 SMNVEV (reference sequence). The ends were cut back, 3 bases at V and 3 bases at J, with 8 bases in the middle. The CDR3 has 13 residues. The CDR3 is CASSLNTYYGYTF. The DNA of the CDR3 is TGTGCCAGCAGTTTGAACACATACTATGGCTACACCTTC.

The CDR3, as DNA: TGTGCCAGCAGCGCGCAGGGGATCCCAACTAATGAAAAACTGTTTTTT. Its protein is CASSAQGIPTNEKLFF. V usage is TRBV11-2 and J usage is TRBJ1-4; D perhaps matches TRBD1 (6 bases). V lost 5 bases and J 0 bases, leaving 13 bases between the germline ends. Germline CDR1 SGHAT, CDR2 FQNNGV. The CDR3 sequence is 16 residues long.

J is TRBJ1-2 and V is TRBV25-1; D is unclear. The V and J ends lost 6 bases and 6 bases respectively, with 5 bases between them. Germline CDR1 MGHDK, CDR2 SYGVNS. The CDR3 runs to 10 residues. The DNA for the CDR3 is TGTGCCAGCAGCGCGAATGGCTACACCTTC. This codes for CASSANGYTF.